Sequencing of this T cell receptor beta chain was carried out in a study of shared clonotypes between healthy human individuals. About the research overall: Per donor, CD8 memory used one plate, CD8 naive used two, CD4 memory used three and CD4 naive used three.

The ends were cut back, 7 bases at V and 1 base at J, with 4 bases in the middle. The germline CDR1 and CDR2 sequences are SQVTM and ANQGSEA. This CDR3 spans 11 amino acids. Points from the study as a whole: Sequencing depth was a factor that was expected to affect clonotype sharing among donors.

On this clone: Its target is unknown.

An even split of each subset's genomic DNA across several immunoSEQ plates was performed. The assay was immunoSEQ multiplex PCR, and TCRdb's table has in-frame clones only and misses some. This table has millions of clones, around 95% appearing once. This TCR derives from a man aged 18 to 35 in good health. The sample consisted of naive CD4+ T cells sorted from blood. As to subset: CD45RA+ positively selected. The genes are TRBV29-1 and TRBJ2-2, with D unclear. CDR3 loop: CSAGNTGELFF. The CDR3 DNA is TGCAGCGCTGGGAACACCGGGGAGCTGTTTTTT.